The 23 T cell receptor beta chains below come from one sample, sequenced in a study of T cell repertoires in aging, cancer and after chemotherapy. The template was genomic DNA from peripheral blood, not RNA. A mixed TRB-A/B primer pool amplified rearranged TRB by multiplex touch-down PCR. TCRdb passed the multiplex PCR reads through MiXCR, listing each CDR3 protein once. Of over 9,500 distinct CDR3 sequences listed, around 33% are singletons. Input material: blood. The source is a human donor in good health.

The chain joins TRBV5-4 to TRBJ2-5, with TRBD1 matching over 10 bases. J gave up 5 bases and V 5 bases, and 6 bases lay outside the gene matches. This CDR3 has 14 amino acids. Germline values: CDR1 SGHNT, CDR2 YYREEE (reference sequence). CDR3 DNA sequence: TGTGCCAGCAGGACGACAGGGGGCGTGGAGACCCAGTACTTC. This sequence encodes CASRTTGGVETQYF.

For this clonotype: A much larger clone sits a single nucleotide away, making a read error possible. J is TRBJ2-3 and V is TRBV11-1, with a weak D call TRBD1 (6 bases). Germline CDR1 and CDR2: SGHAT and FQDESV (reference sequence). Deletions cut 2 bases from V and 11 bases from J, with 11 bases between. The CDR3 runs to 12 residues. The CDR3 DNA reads TGTGCCAGCAGCTTACTTGGGGGCGGGCAGTATTTT. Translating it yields CASSLLGGGQYF. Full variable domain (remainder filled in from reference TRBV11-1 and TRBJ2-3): EAEVAQSPRYKITEKSQAVAFWCDPISGHATLYWYRQILGQGPELLVQFQDESVVDDSQLPKDRFSAERLKGVDSTLKIQPAELGDSAMYLCASSLLGGGQYFGPGTRLTVL.

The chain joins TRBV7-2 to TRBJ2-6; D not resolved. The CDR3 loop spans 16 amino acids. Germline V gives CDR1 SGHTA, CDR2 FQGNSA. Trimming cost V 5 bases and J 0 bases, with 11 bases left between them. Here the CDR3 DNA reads TGTGCCAGCAGCCCCCTGGCCCGCTCTGGGGCCAACGTCCTGACTTTC. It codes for CASSPLARSGANVLTF.

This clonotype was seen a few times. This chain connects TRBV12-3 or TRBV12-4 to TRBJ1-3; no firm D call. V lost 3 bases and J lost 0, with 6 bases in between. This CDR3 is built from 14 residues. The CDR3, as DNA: TGTGCCAGCAGTTTCGGGGACTCTGGAAACACCATATATTTT. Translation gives CASSFGDSGNTIYF.

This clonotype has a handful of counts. CDR3 region: CAISWGLVNTGELFF. The CDR3 nucleotides read TGTGCCATCAGTTGGGGACTAGTGAACACCGGGGAGCTGTTTTTT. This rearrangement joins TRBV10-3 to TRBJ2-2; 8 bases align to TRBD2. The germline V gene has CDR1 ENHRY and CDR2 SYGVKD. This CDR3 has 15 amino acids. J was trimmed by 1 base and V by 5 bases; bases with no gene match: 3.

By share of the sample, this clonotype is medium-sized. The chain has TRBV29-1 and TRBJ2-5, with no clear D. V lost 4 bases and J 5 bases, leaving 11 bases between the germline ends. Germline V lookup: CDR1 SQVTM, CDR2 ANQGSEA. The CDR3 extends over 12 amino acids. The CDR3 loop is CSVGRLSETQYF. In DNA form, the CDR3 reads TGCAGCGTTGGTCGCCTGTCGGAGACCCAGTACTTC. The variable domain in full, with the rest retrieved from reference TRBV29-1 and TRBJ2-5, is SAVISQKPSRDICQRGTSLTIQCQVDSQVTMMFWYRQQPGQSLTLIATANQGSEATYESGFVIDKFPISRPNLTFSTLTVSNMSPEDSSIYLCSVGRLSETQYFGPGTRLLVL.

The CDR3 spells CASSSPQGTGGPTLSTEAFF. For the CDR3, the DNA is TGTGCCAGTAGTTCCCCCCAGGGGACAGGGGGACCGACTCTGTCGACTGAAGCTTTCTTT. V and J are TRBV19 and TRBJ1-1; 11 bases align to TRBD1. From germline, CDR1 is LNHDA and CDR2 SQIVND (reference sequence). The CDR3 length is 20 residues. With 5 bases clipped from V and 5 bases from J, the junction kept 22 bases outside the gene matches.

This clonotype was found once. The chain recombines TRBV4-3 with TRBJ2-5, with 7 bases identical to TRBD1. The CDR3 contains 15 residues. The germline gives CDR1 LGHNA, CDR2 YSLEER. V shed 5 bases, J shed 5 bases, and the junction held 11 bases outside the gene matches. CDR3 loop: CASSSLTGSYETQYF. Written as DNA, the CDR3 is TGCGCCAGCAGCTCTTTGACAGGGTCTTATGAGACCCAGTACTTC.

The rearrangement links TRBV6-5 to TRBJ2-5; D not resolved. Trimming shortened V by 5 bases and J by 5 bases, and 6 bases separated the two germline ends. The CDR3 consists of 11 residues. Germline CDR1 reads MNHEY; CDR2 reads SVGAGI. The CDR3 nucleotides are TGTGCCAGCAGTCTCAAGGAGACCCAGTACTTC. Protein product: CASSLKETQYF.

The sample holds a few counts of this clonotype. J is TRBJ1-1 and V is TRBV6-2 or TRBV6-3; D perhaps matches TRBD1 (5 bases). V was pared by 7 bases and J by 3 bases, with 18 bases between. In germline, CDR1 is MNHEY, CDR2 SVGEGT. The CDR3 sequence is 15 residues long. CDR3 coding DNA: TGTGCCAGCAAATCCCGTCCCCCGGGGGACACTGAAGCTTTCTTT. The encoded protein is CASKSRPPGDTEAFF.

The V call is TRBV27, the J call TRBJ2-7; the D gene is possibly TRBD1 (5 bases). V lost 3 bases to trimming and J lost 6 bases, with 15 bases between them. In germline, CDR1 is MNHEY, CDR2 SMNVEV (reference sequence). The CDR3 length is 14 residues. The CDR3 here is CASSFFGAHSEQYF. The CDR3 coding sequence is TGTGCCAGCAGTTTTTTTGGGGCCCACTCCGAGCAGTACTTC.

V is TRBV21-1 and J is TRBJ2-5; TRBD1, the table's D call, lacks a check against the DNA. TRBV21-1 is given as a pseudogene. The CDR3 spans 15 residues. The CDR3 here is CASSKVERAGETQYF. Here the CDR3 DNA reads TGTGCCAGCAGCAAAGTAGAAAGAGCCGGGGAGACCCAGTACTTC.

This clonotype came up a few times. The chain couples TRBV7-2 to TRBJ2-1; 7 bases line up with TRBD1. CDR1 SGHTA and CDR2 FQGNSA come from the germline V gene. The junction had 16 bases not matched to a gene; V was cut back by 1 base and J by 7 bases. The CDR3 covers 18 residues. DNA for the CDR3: TGTGCCAGCAGCTTAGAAGGGGGACAGCTGAGGGTGGAGAATGAGCAGTTCTTC. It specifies CASSLEGGQLRVENEQFF.

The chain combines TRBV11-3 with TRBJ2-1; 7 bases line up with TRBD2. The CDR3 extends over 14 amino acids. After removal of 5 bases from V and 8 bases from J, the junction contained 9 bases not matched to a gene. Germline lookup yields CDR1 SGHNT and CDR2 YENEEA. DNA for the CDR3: TGTGCCAGCAGCCTTATTAGGACTAGGCATGAGCAGTTCTTC. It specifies CASSLIRTRHEQFF.

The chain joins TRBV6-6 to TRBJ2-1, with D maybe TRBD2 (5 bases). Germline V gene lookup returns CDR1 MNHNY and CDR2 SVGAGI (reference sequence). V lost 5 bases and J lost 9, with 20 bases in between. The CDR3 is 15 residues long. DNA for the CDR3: TGTGCCAGCAGTGACGGGCTAGCAGACTCCGGTGAGCAGTTCTTC. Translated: CASSDGLADSGEQFF.

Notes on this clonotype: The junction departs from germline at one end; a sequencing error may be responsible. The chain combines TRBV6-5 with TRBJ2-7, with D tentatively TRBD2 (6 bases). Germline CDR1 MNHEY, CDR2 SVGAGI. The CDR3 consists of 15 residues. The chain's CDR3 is CASSYSGLTIYELYF. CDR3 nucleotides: TGTGCCAGCAGTTACTCGGGACTGACTATCTACGAGCTGTACTTC.

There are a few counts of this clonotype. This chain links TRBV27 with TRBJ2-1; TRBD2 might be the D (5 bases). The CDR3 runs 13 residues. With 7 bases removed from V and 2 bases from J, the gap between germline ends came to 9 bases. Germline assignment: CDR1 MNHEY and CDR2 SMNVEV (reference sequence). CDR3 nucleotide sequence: TGTGCCAGCACGCGGGCCACCTACAATGAGCAGTTCTTC. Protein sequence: CASTRATYNEQFF.

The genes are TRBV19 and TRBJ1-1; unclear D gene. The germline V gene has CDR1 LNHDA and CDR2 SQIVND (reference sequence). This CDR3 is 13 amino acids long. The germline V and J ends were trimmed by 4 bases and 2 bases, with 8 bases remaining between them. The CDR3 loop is CASSRPPNTEAFF. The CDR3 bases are TGTGCCAGTAGTAGGCCCCCTAACACTGAAGCTTTCTTT.

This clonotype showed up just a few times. In DNA form, the CDR3 reads TGTGCCAGCAATCCAGGCCTCTCCGAGCAGTACTTC. The encoded protein is CASNPGLSEQYF. This chain connects TRBV6-5 to TRBJ2-7; D not certain. V lost 7 bases to trimming and J lost 6 bases, with 13 bases between them. Germline lookup yields CDR1 MNHEY and CDR2 SVGAGI. This CDR3 comprises 12 residues.

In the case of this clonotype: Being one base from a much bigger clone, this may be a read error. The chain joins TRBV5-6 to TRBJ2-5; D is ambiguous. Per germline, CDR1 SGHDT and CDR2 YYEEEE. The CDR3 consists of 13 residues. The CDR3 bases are TGTGCCAGCAGCTTGGCTGGTCAAGAGACCCAGTGCTTC. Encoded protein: CASSLAGQETQCF.

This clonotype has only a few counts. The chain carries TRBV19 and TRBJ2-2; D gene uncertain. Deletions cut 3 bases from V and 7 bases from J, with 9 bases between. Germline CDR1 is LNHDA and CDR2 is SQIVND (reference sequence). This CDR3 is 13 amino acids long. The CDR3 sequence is CASSIGSRGELFF. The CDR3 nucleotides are TGTGCCAGTAGTATCGGCAGCCGCGGGGAGCTGTTTTTT.

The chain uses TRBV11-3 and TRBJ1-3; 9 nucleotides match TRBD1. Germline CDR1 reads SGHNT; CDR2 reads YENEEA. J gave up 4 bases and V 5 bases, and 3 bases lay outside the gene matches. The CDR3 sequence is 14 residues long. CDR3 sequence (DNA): TGTGCCAGCAGCCACAGGGGGCTCGGAAACACCATATATTTT. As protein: CASSHRGLGNTIYF.

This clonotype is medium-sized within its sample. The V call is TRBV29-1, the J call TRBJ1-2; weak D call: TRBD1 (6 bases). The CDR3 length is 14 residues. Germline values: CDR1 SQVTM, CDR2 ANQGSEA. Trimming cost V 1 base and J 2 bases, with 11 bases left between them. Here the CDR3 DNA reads TGCAGCGTTGAAGGGCAGGGGTTAAACTATGGCTACACCTTC. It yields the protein CSVEGQGLNYGYTF.